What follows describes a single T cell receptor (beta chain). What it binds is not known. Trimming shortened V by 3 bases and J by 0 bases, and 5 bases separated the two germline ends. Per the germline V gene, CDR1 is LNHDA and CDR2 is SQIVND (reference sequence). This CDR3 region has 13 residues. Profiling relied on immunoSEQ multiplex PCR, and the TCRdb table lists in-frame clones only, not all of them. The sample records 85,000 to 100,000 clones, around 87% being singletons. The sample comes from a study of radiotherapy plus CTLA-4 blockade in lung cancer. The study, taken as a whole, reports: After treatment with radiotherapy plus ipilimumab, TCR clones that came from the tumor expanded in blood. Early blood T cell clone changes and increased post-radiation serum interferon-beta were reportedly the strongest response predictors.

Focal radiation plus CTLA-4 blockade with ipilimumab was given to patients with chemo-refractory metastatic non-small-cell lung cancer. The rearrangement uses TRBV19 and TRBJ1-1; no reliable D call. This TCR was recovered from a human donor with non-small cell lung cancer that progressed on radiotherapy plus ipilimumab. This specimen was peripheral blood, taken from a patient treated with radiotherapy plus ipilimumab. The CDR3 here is CASSILVNTEAFF. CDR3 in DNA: TGTGCCAGTAGTATTTTGGTGAACACTGAAGCTTTCTTT.